This TCR beta chain was captured by sequencing in a study of beta chain features in type 1 diabetes. Findings of the study overall: Moderately but significantly shorter TCRB CDR3s were found in Type 1 diabetes patients in all four CD4+ subsets.

This clone has only a few counts. Its antigen remains unidentified. The sequenced template was cDNA made from the entire isolated RNA. The method was immunoSEQ multiplex PCR; TCRdb's version includes in-frame clones alone and lacks a portion of them. Of about 640,000 clones listed, around 11% are singletons. Trimming shortened V by 0 bases and J by 3 bases, and 15 bases separated the two germline ends. Per the germline V gene, CDR1 is LGHNA and CDR2 is YSLEER. The CDR3 is 17 residues long. The specimen sequenced was naive CD4+ T cells from blood. This receptor was obtained from a man younger than 45 with type 1 diabetes. This chain links TRBV4-3 with TRBJ2-4, with D perhaps assigned TRBD1 or TRBD2 (6 bases each). The CDR3 here is CASSQEGWGASKNIQYF. In DNA form, the CDR3 reads TGCGCCAGCAGCCAAGAGGGATGGGGGGCAAGCAAAAACATTCAGTACTTC.